These T cell receptor beta chains were read from a single sample in a study of cytomegalovirus exposure and HLA in healthy donors. Sequencing used immunoSEQ multiplex PCR; TCRdb keeps in-frame clones, though not all of them. In the table there are under 200,000 clones, 84% of which are singletons. The material sequenced was PBMCs. The source of these receptors is a woman between 45 and 60 years old in good health and CMV-seropositive. The CDR3 runs from the conserved cysteine through the conserved F or W. The D gene is left open where the match is weak.

>TRBV4-2|.|TRBJ1-2
CASSQEPRYSFYGYTF
>TRBV11-2|.|TRBJ2-7
CASSPRYEQYF
>TRBV2|TRBD2|TRBJ2-1
CATRAGLAGAFNEQFF
>TRBV18|TRBD1|TRBJ2-5
CASSPGQVQETQYF
>TRBV7-7|.|TRBJ1-1
CASSLVYRNTEAFF
>TRBV7-3|.|TRBJ1-2
CASTPDSISYGYTF
>TRBV15|.|TRBJ1-2
CATRPGSWQGLRGYTF
>TRBV6-5|.|TRBJ2-7
CASSYSQGYEQYF
>TRBV4-1|.|TRBJ2-3
CASSQDGSASVGTDTQYF
>TRBV9|.|TRBJ2-1
CASSVRASTNEQFF
>TRBV6-1|.|TRBJ2-7
CASSDFLNEQYF
>TRBV2|TRBD1|TRBJ1-6
CASSRQGPYSPLHF
>TRBV7-2|.|TRBJ2-7
CASSSAPGNEQYF
>TRBV7-6|TRBD1|TRBJ1-2
CASSPGSGTDYGYTF
>TRBV15|.|TRBJ2-6
CATSRRGSGANVLTF
>TRBV6-5|TRBD1|.
CASSYLDRARSYEQYF
>TRBV15|TRBD2|TRBJ2-1
CATSTTSGRYNEQFF
>TRBV28|TRBD1|TRBJ2-2
CASSLPPAGGSTGELFF
>TRBV2|TRBD1|TRBJ2-7
CASSLGQDLEQYF
>TRBV5-1|.|TRBJ1-1
CASSETGLRTAEAFF
>TRBV5-6|.|TRBJ2-5
CASSDRRASRETQYF
>TRBV6-5|TRBD1|TRBJ2-7
CASSPGQGALEQYF
>TRBV5-4|TRBD1|TRBJ1-2
CASSFRGQGNEGYTF
>TRBV5-1|TRBD1|TRBJ2-1
CASSLTTGTGVNEQFF
>TRBV7-8|.|TRBJ2-7
CASSFVRGSYEQYF
>TRBV7-2|TRBD1|TRBJ1-1
CASSYGTGGMNTEAFF
>TRBV5-3|TRBD2|TRBJ2-3
CARSLGSSGGQDTQYF
>TRBV6-6|TRBD2|TRBJ2-7
CASRTSGGTYEQYF
>TRBV5-3|TRBD1|TRBJ1-1
CARSLHTTWGQNRMNTEAFF
>TRBV29-1|.|TRBJ1-1
CSVEDQWGETEAFF
>TRBV5-1|.|TRBJ2-1
CASSLASGRGQFF
>TRBV6-5|.|TRBJ1-2
CASRPGGFGYTF
>TRBV10-3|TRBD1|TRBJ1-5
CAIGRGQGNSNQPQHF
>TRBV25-1|.|TRBJ2-3
CASSESGTDTQYF
>TRBV28|.|TRBJ1-4
CASSLSGGATNEKLFF
>TRBV6-5|.|TRBJ2-7
CASSYAGTYEQYF
>TRBV4-2|.|TRBJ1-2
CASSLVSSGSGGYTF
>TRBV2|TRBD2|TRBJ2-3
CASREGTSGGTDTQYF
>TRBV7-6|TRBD1|TRBJ1-4
CASSPGTGRQEKLFF
>TRBV6-5|TRBD2|TRBJ2-5
CASSPGGGEETQYF
>TRBV6-5|.|TRBJ1-4
CASRGGIEKLFF
>TRBV7-3|.|TRBJ2-5
CASSLIPGHQETQYF
>TRBV7-3|.|TRBJ2-5
CASSVGGYSQETQYF
>TRBV19|.|TRBJ1-2
CASSILQANHGYTF
>TRBV5-1|.|TRBJ1-5
CASSALGGENQPQHF
>TRBV29-1|TRBD1|TRBJ2-1
CSVEVWDSSYNEQFF
>TRBV6-5|.|TRBJ1-2
CASSYLYSGNYGYTF
>TRBV28|.|TRBJ1-5
CASSLSRQPNQPQHF
>TRBV9|.|TRBJ1-2
CASSVSGEGYGYTF
>TRBV15|TRBD2|TRBJ2-7
CATSRGQGLYEQYF
>TRBV4-1|.|TRBJ1-5
CASSQQGSNQPQHF
>TRBV2|.|TRBJ2-3
CASSEARRGGTQYF
>TRBV19|.|TRBJ2-3
CASSSQGGNTQYF
>TRBV7-3|TRBD2|TRBJ2-1
CASSLVPQRGGGEQFF
>TRBV10-2|TRBD2|TRBJ2-3
CATKIAGGEADTQYF
>TRBV5-1|.|TRBJ2-6
CASSRRESGANVLTF
>TRBV6-1|.|TRBJ2-1
CASRQRDEQFF